The 27 T cell receptor beta chains listed next were all sequenced from one sample in a study of blood T cell repertoires in COVID-19. The repertoire was sequenced with immunoSEQ multiplex PCR; TCRdb's copy has only in-frame clones and lacks some. The table lists some 77,000 clones, around 91% of them singletons, with around 4.1% in the top ten. Sample: peripheral blood. Receptors were obtained from a woman of 80 years or more with active or convalescent COVID-19.

This sequence joins TRBV6-5 and TRBJ2-7, with TRBD2 matching over 8 bases. This CDR3 has 14 residues. V trimming: 5 bases; J trimming: 2 bases; junction bases outside the gene matches: 5. Germline CDR1 and CDR2: MNHEY and SVGAGI. The CDR3 sequence is CASSLAGRPYEQYF. The CDR3 coding sequence is TGTGCCAGCAGTCTAGCGGGCCGACCCTACGAGCAGTACTTC.

This clone showed up just once. This chain connects TRBV30 to TRBJ2-7; unclear D gene. Germline CDR1 reads GTSNPN; CDR2 reads SVGIG (reference sequence). The CDR3 is made up of 11 amino acids. The ends were cut back, 1 base at V and 2 bases at J, with 3 bases in the middle. This CDR3 is CAWSDTYEQYF. Written as DNA, the CDR3 is TGTGCCTGGAGTGACACCTACGAGCAGTACTTC.

This rearrangement joins TRBV18 to TRBJ1-1; 7 positions agree with TRBD1. The CDR3 extends over 14 amino acids. After removal of 4 bases from V and 0 bases from J, the junction contained 2 bases not matched to a gene. CDR1 is KGHSH, CDR2 LQKENI, per germline. The CDR3 spells CASSRDRVNTEAFF. For the CDR3, the DNA is TGTGCCAGCTCACGAGACAGGGTGAACACTGAAGCTTTCTTT. Drawing the rest from reference TRBV18 and TRBJ1-1, the complete variable domain is NAGVMQNPRHLVRRRGQEARLRCSPMKGHSHVYWYRQLPEEGLKFMVYLQKENIIDESGMPKERFSAEFPKEGPSILRIQQVVRGDSAAYFCASSRDRVNTEAFFGQGTRLTVV.

The chain employs TRBV5-8 and TRBJ1-5; D is unresolved. CDR1 and CDR2 from the germline V gene are SGHTS and YDEGEE. This CDR3 spans 14 amino acids. Trimming cost V 0 bases and J 6 bases, with 10 bases left between them. CDR3 DNA sequence: TGTGCCAGCAGCTTGGGACTCCCCAGTCAGCCCCAGCATTTT. Amino acid sequence: CASSLGLPSQPQHF.

The rearrangement joins TRBV10-3 to TRBJ2-2; 12 nucleotides agree with TRBD1. With 4 bases clipped from V and 4 bases from J, the junction kept 4 bases outside the gene matches. Germline loops: CDR1 ENHRY, CDR2 SYGVKD. CDR3 length: 16 residues. The CDR3 sequence is CAISARDRGPTGELFF. The CDR3 nucleotides are TGTGCCATCAGTGCCCGGGACAGGGGGCCCACCGGGGAGCTGTTTTTT.

The genes are TRBV10-3 and TRBJ1-5; D is undetermined. V lost 2 bases and J 5 bases, leaving 10 bases between the germline ends. The CDR3 extends over 14 amino acids. Germline V lookup: CDR1 ENHRY, CDR2 SYGVKD. The CDR3, as DNA: TGTGCCATCAGTGAGGGGGAGGTGGATCAGCCCCAGCATTTT. Translated: CAISEGEVDQPQHF.

Note on this clone: Because the CDR3's place on the DNA is in doubt, the DNA is left out and the CDR3 is given as listed by TCRdb. Other DNA sequences in this specimen translate into the identical CDR3. The rearrangement uses TRBV7-8 and TRBJ1-1; the table calls TRBD1, which could not be checked here. CDR1 and CDR2 (germline): SGHVS, FQNEAQ. The length of the CDR3 is 14 amino acids, counting both ends. This CDR3 is CASSFGRGSTEAFF.

V gene TRBV28 combines with J gene TRBJ2-3; TRBD2 matches at 10 bases. The CDR3 has 19 amino acids. Germline trimming cut 4 bases from V and 0 bases from J; bases unmatched to any gene: 13. Germline-derived CDR1 and CDR2 are MDHEN and SYDVKM. CDR3 residues: CASSSPAGGGITSTDTQYF. CDR3 nucleotide sequence: TGTGCCAGCAGTTCCCCAGCGGGAGGGGGGATAACTAGCACAGATACGCAGTATTTT. Full variable domain (rest looked up from reference TRBV28 and TRBJ2-3): DVKVTQSSRYLVKRTGEKVFLECVQDMDHENMFWYRQDPGLGLRLIYFSYDVKMKEKGDIPEGYSVSREKKERFSLILESASTNQTSMYLCASSSPAGGGITSTDTQYFGPGTRLTVL.

This sequence joins TRBV24-1 and TRBJ2-7; D not certain. Germline CDR1 and CDR2: KGHDR and SFDVKD. The CDR3 covers 11 residues. The V end lost 7 bases, the J end lost 6 bases, and 9 bases lay between the germline ends. This CDR3 is CATSTPLEQYF. The CDR3, as DNA: TGTGCCACCAGCACTCCCCTCGAGCAGTACTTC.

This clone was observed a single time. The V call is TRBV19, the J call TRBJ1-5; TRBD1 agrees at 8 bases. The CDR3 has 14 residues. Looked up from germline, CDR1 is LNHDA and CDR2 is SQIVND (reference sequence). Unmatched junction bases numbered 7, after V lost 3 bases and J lost 9 bases. The CDR3 bases are TGTGCCAGTAGTATCCCATCAGGGGGCGTGCCCCAGCATTTT. Encoded protein: CASSIPSGGVPQHF.

This chain connects TRBV5-6 to TRBJ2-2; TRBD1 matches at 8 bases. V trimming: 5 bases; J trimming: 6 bases; junction bases outside the gene matches: 9. Germline CDR1 reads SGHDT; CDR2 reads YYEEEE. The CDR3 extends over 15 amino acids. DNA for the CDR3: TGTGCCAGCAGTTCCGGGACAGGAGGGCCCGGGGAGCTGTTTTTT. It specifies CASSSGTGGPGELFF. Based on the CDR3 plus reference TRBV5-6 and TRBJ2-2, the full variable domain is DAGVTQSPTHLIKTRGQQVTLRCSPKSGHDTVSWYQQALGQGPQFIFQYYEEEERQRGNFPDRFSGHQFPNYSSELNVNALLLGDSALYLCASSSGTGGPGELFFGEGSRLTVL.

J is TRBJ2-2 and V is TRBV19; 13 bases are shared with TRBD2. The CDR3 is 16 amino acids. Trimming took 4 bases from V and 6 from J; bases not matched to a gene: 5. Germline V lookup: CDR1 LNHDA, CDR2 SQIVND (reference sequence). CDR3 in DNA: TGTGCCAGTAGTACCCGGACTAGCGGGAGTTCCGGGGAGCTGTTTTTT. Protein product: CASSTRTSGSSGELFF.

This clone was seen once. This chain joins TRBV18 and TRBJ2-3; tentative D call: TRBD2 (5 bases). CDR3 length: 13 amino acids. Per germline, CDR1 KGHSH and CDR2 LQKENI. The ends were cut back, 3 bases at V and 1 base at J, with 5 bases in the middle. The CDR3 spells CASSPGGTDTQYF. CDR3 bases: TGTGCCAGCTCACCGGGAGGCACAGATACGCAGTATTTT.

The chain has TRBV15 and TRBJ2-7; D call uncertain. Looked up from germline, CDR1 is LNHNV and CDR2 is YYDKDF (reference sequence). This CDR3 region has 15 residues. V shed 0 bases and J shed 0 bases, with 9 bases lying between them. The CDR3 DNA reads TGTGCCACCAGCAGAGATCAAGTGAGCTCCTACGAGCAGTACTTC. Its translation is CATSRDQVSSYEQYF.

This clone was seen only once. This chain uses TRBV28 with TRBJ2-3; no definite D call. The CDR3 covers 13 residues. V gave up 6 bases and J gave up 4 bases, with 11 bases separating them. CDR1 MDHEN and CDR2 SYDVKM come from the germline V gene. CDR3 residues: CASRAHNPDTQYF. CDR3 nucleotide sequence: TGTGCCAGCAGAGCCCATAACCCAGATACGCAGTATTTT. Complete variable domain (other parts from reference TRBV28 and TRBJ2-3): DVKVTQSSRYLVKRTGEKVFLECVQDMDHENMFWYRQDPGLGLRLIYFSYDVKMKEKGDIPEGYSVSREKKERFSLILESASTNQTSMYLCASRAHNPDTQYFGPGTRLTVL.

V gene TRBV28 combines with J gene TRBJ2-7; D remains unclear. Germline V gene data show CDR1 as MDHEN and CDR2 as SYDVKM. Trimming took 5 bases from V and 5 from J, leaving 7 bases between them. This CDR3 is 11 amino acids long. CDR3 coding DNA: TGTGCCAGCAGTCGGGTCGACGAGCAGTACTTC. Translation: CASSRVDEQYF.

This clone was seen only once. CDR3 region: CASSLSWGDTGELFF. CDR3 in DNA: TGTGCCAGCAGCTTAAGTTGGGGGGACACCGGGGAGCTGTTTTTT. The J gene is TRBJ2-2, the V gene TRBV11-2; D perhaps matches TRBD2 (6 bases). The V gene lost 2 bases and the J gene lost 3 bases, with 10 bases spanning the gap. Germline CDR1 and CDR2: SGHAT and FQNNGV. The CDR3 totals 15 residues.

This chain joins TRBV28 and TRBJ1-1, with D hard to call. CDR3 length: 9 amino acids. The V end lost 11 bases, the J end lost 5 bases, and 6 bases lay between the germline ends. Germline V CDR1 and CDR2: MDHEN, SYDVKM. CDR3 residues: CASGTEAFF. For the CDR3, the DNA is TGTGCCTCCGGGACTGAAGCTTTCTTT.

A remark on this clone: Its ends do not fully match the called genes, so a read error is possible. CDR3 coding DNA: TGTGCCAGCAGCGGTCTTAACTCTGGCTACACCTTC. It is translated as CASSGLNSGYTF. The V and J genes are TRBV7-9 and TRBJ1-2; D uncertain. The germline gives CDR1 SEHNR, CDR2 FQNEAQ (reference sequence). The CDR3 covers 12 residues.

The chain's CDR3 is CASSDRTEQETQYF. In DNA, the CDR3 is TGCGCCAGCAGTGATAGGACAGAACAAGAGACCCAGTACTTC. The chain is built from TRBV10-2 and TRBJ2-5; weak D call: TRBD1 (6 bases). CDR3 size: 14 residues. Trimming removed 3 bases at V and 2 bases at J, with 10 bases between. Germline-derived CDR1 and CDR2 are WSHSY and SAAADI.

V is TRBV19 and J is TRBJ1-2; TRBD1 aligns across 9 bases. The V segment lost 5 bases and the J segment 4 bases; nucleotides outside the gene matches: 11. The CDR3 totals 16 residues. The germline CDR1 and CDR2 sequences are LNHDA and SQIVND (reference sequence). This CDR3 is CASSSTRQGVRYGYTF. The CDR3 region has the DNA TGTGCCAGTAGTTCAACTCGACAGGGGGTGCGCTATGGCTACACCTTC.

The V gene is TRBV27, the J gene TRBJ2-7, with a possible D match to TRBD2 (6 bases). From germline, CDR1 is MNHEY and CDR2 SMNVEV (reference sequence). With 5 bases removed from V and 0 bases from J, the gap between germline ends came to 11 bases. The CDR3 totals 14 residues. CDR3 DNA sequence: TGTGCCAGCAGTCCCTACGGGAGCTCCTACGAGCAGTACTTC. Residues: CASSPYGSSYEQYF.

The genes are TRBV27 and TRBJ1-1; D is ambiguous. The CDR3 is 12 residues long. Germline values: CDR1 MNHEY, CDR2 SMNVEV (reference sequence). Trimming took 7 bases from V and 1 from J, leaving 7 bases between them. CDR3 residues: CASTDWNTEAFF. The DNA of the CDR3 is TGTGCCAGCACGGACTGGAACACTGAAGCTTTCTTT.

On this clone itself: An end of the junction differs from the germline gene, which may be a read error. The rearrangement links TRBV10-3 to TRBJ1-5; D is perhaps TRBD1 (6 bases). CDR3 size: 14 residues. Per the germline V gene, CDR1 is ENHRY and CDR2 is SYGVKD. CDR3 amino acids: CATSRTEHNQPQHF. In nucleotides, the CDR3 is TGTGCCACCAGTAGGACAGAGCATAATCAGCCCCAGCATTTT.

The chain uses TRBV28 and TRBJ1-2, with D perhaps TRBD1 (6 bases). This CDR3 is 16 amino acids long. The germline V gene encodes CDR1 MDHEN and CDR2 SYDVKM. V was trimmed by 5 bases and J by 7 bases, leaving 23 bases between them. The CDR3 is CASSDLTGRGSTGYTF. CDR3 bases: TGTGCCAGCAGTGACTTAACAGGGCGCGGATCTACTGGCTACACCTTC.

Comment on this clone: At one boundary the junction diverges from the germline segment, which might be a read error. Other DNA sequences in the same sample also yield this CDR3. This sequence joins TRBV7-7 and TRBJ2-1; 11 bases line up with TRBD2. The CDR3 sequence is 15 residues long. Per germline, CDR1 SSHAT and CDR2 FNYEAQ (reference sequence). The CDR3 loop is CASSLRLAGSNEQFF. DNA for the CDR3: TGTGCTAGCAGCTTACGACTAGCGGGAAGTAATGAGCAGTTCTTC.

This clone has a handful of counts. This chain links TRBV4-2 with TRBJ2-2; TRBD2 matches at 9 bases. J gave up 6 bases and V 4 bases, and 3 bases lay outside the gene matches. CDR3 size: 14 residues. CDR1 and CDR2 from the germline V gene are LGHNA and YNFKEQ. The CDR3 sequence: CASSRGGRAGELFF. In nucleotides, the CDR3 is TGTGCCAGCAGCCGAGGCGGGAGGGCCGGGGAGCTGTTTTTT.